A selection of T cell receptor beta chains follows, all from one sample in a study of control samples from healthy donors and cancer patients. The assay was immunoSEQ multiplex PCR, and TCRdb's table has in-frame clones only and misses some. The data contain under 150,000 clones, around nine tenths of them singletons. Sequenced material: blood. These TCRs come from a man between 35 and 55 years old in good health. Each CDR3 is given with its conserved first and last residue. D genes are given only for firm matches. Not every row has a clone size; where given, it reads once, few, many or a size class.

15	TRBV7-2	.	.	TRBJ1-4	CASGYQGLVNEKLFF	TGTGCCAGCGGGTATCAGGGGCTGGTTAATGAAAAACTGTTTTTT
12	TRBV12-3/TRBV12-4	.	.	TRBJ1-2	CASSYSTGGYTF	TGTGCCAGCAGCTACTCGACAGGAGGCTACACCTTC
10	TRBV5-4	.	.	TRBJ2-5	CATGGETQYF	TGTGCCACGGGGGGCGAGACCCAGTACTTC
13	TRBV6-2/TRBV6-3	.	.	TRBJ1-4	CASSSQTNEKLFF	TGTGCCAGCAGTTCCCAGACTAATGAAAAACTGTTTTTT
13	TRBV5-5	.	.	TRBJ1-1	CASSFQAPTEAFF	TGTGCCAGCAGCTTCCAGGCACCAACTGAAGCTTTCTTT
15	TRBV11-2	.	.	TRBJ2-1	CASSLSNPGRNEQFF	TGTGCCAGCAGCTTGAGTAACCCAGGGCGCAATGAGCAGTTCTTC
15	TRBV24-1	.	.	TRBJ2-1	CATSEPGPTANEQFF	TGTGCCACCAGTGAGCCCGGGCCCACGGCCAATGAGCAGTTCTTC
15	TRBV7-5	.	.	TRBJ1-5	CARSTGLRPQQPQHF	TGTGCCAGATCTACGGGACTGCGGCCCCAACAGCCCCAGCATTTT
15	TRBV4-2	.	.	TRBJ2-2	CASSQGGPRAGELFF	TGTGCCAGCAGCCAAGGGGGACCCCGCGCCGGGGAGCTGTTTTTT
14	TRBV19	.	.	TRBJ1-6	CASSYTANNSPLHF	TGTGCCAGTAGTTATACAGCCAATAATTCACCCCTCCACTTT
13	TRBV12-3/TRBV12-4	.	.	TRBJ1-1	CASSFGPRMGAFF	TGTGCCAGCAGTTTTGGGCCTCGAATGGGAGCTTTCTTT
16	TRBV19	TRBD2	few	TRBJ2-1	CASRTSGGRDYNEQFF	TGTGCCAGTAGGACTAGCGGGGGGAGAGACTACAATGAGCAGTTCTTC
13	TRBV21-1	.	.	TRBJ2-7	CASSREFGYEQYF	TGTGCCAGCAGCAGGGAATTCGGTTACGAGCAGTACTTC
13	TRBV2	TRBD1	.	TRBJ2-7	CASSVDRAYEQYF	TGTGCCAGCAGTGTTGACAGGGCCTACGAGCAGTACTTC
15	TRBV4-1	.	few	TRBJ1-1	CASSPLGVSRTEAFF	TGCGCCAGCAGCCCCTTGGGAGTCTCGAGAACTGAAGCTTTCTTT
14	TRBV18	TRBD1	.	TRBJ1-1	CASSPGTGGTEAFF	TGTGCCAGCTCACCCGGGACAGGGGGCACTGAAGCTTTCTTT
13	TRBV7-9	.	.	TRBJ2-2	CASSPSGAGELFF	TGTGCCAGCAGCCCCTCGGGGGCCGGGGAGCTGTTTTTT
11	TRBV20-1	.	.	TRBJ2-7	CSAKGGYEQYF	TGCAGTGCTAAAGGTGGCTACGAGCAGTACTTC
15	TRBV6-5	TRBD1	.	TRBJ2-7	CASRRPGTVGNEQYF	TGTGCCAGCAGACGTCCCGGGACAGTAGGAAACGAGCAGTACTTC
15	TRBV7-9	TRBD1	few	TRBJ1-1	CASSLRQGRDTEAFF	TGTGCCAGCAGCTTAAGACAGGGACGGGACACTGAAGCTTTCTTT
15	TRBV30	.	.	TRBJ1-6	CAWTFTGPYNSPLHF	TGTGCCTGGACTTTTACGGGACCTTATAATTCACCCCTCCACTTT
18	TRBV30	.	.	TRBJ2-2	CAWTGRATGNKNTGELFF	TGTGCCTGGACCGGGCGCGCAACTGGTAACAAGAACACCGGGGAGCTGTTTTTT
15	TRBV4-3	.	once	TRBJ1-1	CASSQDTGRGAEAFF	TGCGCCAGCAGCCAAGATACCGGGCGAGGGGCTGAAGCTTTCTTT
14	TRBV18	TRBD1	.	TRBJ1-5	CASSQGPGGQPQHF	TGTGCCAGCTCACAAGGACCAGGGGGTCAGCCCCAGCATTTT